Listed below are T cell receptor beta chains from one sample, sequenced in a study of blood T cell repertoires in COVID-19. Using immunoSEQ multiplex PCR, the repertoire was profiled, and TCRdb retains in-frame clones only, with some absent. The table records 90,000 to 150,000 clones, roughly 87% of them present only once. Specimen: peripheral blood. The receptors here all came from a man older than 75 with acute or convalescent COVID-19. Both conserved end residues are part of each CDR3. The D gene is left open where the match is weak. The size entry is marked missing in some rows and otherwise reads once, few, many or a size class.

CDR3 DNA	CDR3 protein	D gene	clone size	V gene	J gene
TGCGCCAGCAGTGAGGGGACAGGGGGCTACGAGCAGTACTTC	CASSEGTGGYEQYF	TRBD1	-	TRBV10-1	TRBJ2-7
TGTGCCAGCAGCTTACAGGCAGGGAACACTGAAGCTTTCTTT	CASSLQAGNTEAFF	-	-	TRBV11-1	TRBJ1-1
TGTGCCAGCAGCTTAACTGCGGGAGTAAGAGATACGCAGTATTTT	CASSLTAGVRDTQYF	TRBD2	-	TRBV7-3	TRBJ2-3
TGTGCCAGCAGCGAAGAGAGCATCACCAGGGGGAATGAAAAACTGTTTTTT	CASSEESITRGNEKLFF	TRBD1	-	TRBV4-2	TRBJ1-4
TGTGCCAGCAGCCAAGATCCGGGACAGCCCTATGGCTACACCTTC	CASSQDPGQPYGYTF	TRBD1	-	TRBV4-2	TRBJ1-2
TGTGCCAGCAGCCAAGAAGGTCTAGCGGGAGGGCCCGGCGGGGAGCTGTTTTTT	CASSQEGLAGGPGGELFF	TRBD2	-	TRBV3-1/TRBV3-2	TRBJ2-2
TGTGCCAGCAGTTCTCCGGGACAGGGGGATGGCTACACCTTC	CASSSPGQGDGYTF	TRBD1	-	TRBV25-1	TRBJ1-2
TGTGCCAGCTCACCCGGGACAGGGGGGCAGCCCCAGCATTTT	CASSPGTGGQPQHF	TRBD1	few	TRBV18	TRBJ1-5
TGTGCCTGGAGTCCCTCTGTTTGGGGGAGGACCGGGGAGCTGTTTTTT	CAWSPSVWGRTGELFF	-	-	TRBV30	TRBJ2-2
TGTGCCAGCAAATTAGGCGGGGCCTCCTACAATGAGCAGTTCTTC	CASKLGGASYNEQFF	-	-	TRBV16	TRBJ2-1
TGCAGCGTTGAACGCGGTGGCCCTTCCTACGAGCAGTACTTC	CSVERGGPSYEQYF	-	-	TRBV29-1	TRBJ2-7
TGCAGTGCTAGTGTTCCCGGGATTCCGTACGAGCAGTACTTC	CSASVPGIPYEQYF	-	-	TRBV20-1	TRBJ2-7
TGTGCCAGCAGCTCCTTCTACGAGCAGTACTTC	CASSSFYEQYF	-	-	TRBV7-8	TRBJ2-7
TGTGCCAGCAGCTTAGTACTTGACAGTAATAGCAATCAGCCCCAGCATTTT	CASSLVLDSNSNQPQHF	-	-	TRBV7-9	TRBJ1-5
TGTGCCAGCAGCTTAAATGGCGGCCGCAATCAGCCCCAGCATTTT	CASSLNGGRNQPQHF	-	-	TRBV7-3	TRBJ1-5
TGTGCCAGCAGCTTAGGCGCGGGAGGTCGCACAGATACGCAGTATTTT	CASSLGAGGRTDTQYF	TRBD2	-	TRBV7-2	TRBJ2-3
TGTGCCATCATACCCGACGGGAGCTCTGGAAACACCATATATTTT	CAIIPDGSSGNTIYF	-	once	TRBV10-3	TRBJ1-3
TGTGCCAGCACCCAGGGGGCGCTTACTGAAGCTTTCTTT	CASTQGALTEAFF	TRBD1	-	TRBV6-5	TRBJ1-1
TGTGCCAGCAGCGTAGAAGTGAGACAATCTGGAAACACCATATATTTT	CASSVEVRQSGNTIYF	-	once	TRBV9	TRBJ1-3
TGCGCCAGCAGCCTGGGCCAGGGTGACAACTATGGCTACACCTTC	CASSLGQGDNYGYTF	-	-	TRBV4-1	TRBJ1-2
TGTGCCAGCAGCCCAACTAGGAAGTACGAGCAGTACTTC	CASSPTRKYEQYF	-	-	TRBV28	TRBJ2-7
TGTGCCAGCATTACCGGGACAGGGATCTATAATTCACCCCTCCACTTT	CASITGTGIYNSPLHF	TRBD1	-	TRBV2	TRBJ1-6
TGTGCCAGCAGCTCCCGATATGGCCCAGACAGGGGGCCGTGGACTGCTGGAAACACCATATATTTT	CASSSRYGPDRGPWTAGNTIYF	-	-	TRBV21-1	TRBJ1-3
TGTGCCAGCAGAACCGGGACTAGCGGGGCTGGCACAGATACGCAGTATTTT	CASRTGTSGAGTDTQYF	TRBD2	-	TRBV2	TRBJ2-3
TGTGCCAGTAGTATAGAGGCGGGGAACACTGAAGCTTTCTTT	CASSIEAGNTEAFF	-	-	TRBV19	TRBJ1-1
TGTGCCAGCAGCTTAGGCCGGGGGGGCGTCTATGAGCAGTTCTTC	CASSLGRGGVYEQFF	TRBD2	-	TRBV7-6	TRBJ2-1
TGTGCCGGCCGCAGAGCGGGGCAAGAGACCCAGTACTTC	CAGRRAGQETQYF	TRBD2	-	TRBV11-2	TRBJ2-5
TGTGCCAGTAGTATGGACACTGAACAGCCCCAGCATTTT	CASSMDTEQPQHF	-	-	TRBV19	TRBJ1-5
TGCGCCAGCTCAAAACAGGGGAACCAAGAGACCCAGTACTTC	CASSKQGNQETQYF	TRBD1	once	TRBV5-1	TRBJ2-5
TGTGCCAGCAGTGAAGGACTAGTTTTCCCCAATGAGCAGTTCTTC	CASSEGLVFPNEQFF	-	-	TRBV6-1	TRBJ2-1